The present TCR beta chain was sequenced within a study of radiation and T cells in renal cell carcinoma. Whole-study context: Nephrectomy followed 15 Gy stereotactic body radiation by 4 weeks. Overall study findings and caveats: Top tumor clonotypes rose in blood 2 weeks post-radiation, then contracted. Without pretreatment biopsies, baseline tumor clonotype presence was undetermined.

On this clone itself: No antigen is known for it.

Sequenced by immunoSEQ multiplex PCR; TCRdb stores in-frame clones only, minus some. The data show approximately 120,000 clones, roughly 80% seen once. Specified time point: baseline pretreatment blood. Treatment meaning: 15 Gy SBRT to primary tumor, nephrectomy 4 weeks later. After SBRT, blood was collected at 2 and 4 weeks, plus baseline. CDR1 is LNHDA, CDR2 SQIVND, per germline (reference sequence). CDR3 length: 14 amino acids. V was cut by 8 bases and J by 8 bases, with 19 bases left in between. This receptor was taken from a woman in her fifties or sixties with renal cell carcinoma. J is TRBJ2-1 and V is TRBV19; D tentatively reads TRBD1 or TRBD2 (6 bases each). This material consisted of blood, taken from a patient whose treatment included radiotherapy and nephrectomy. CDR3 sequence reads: CASGGRGWEDEQFF. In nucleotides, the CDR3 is TGTGCCAGTGGGGGGCGAGGTTGGGAGGATGAGCAGTTCTTC.